This entry lists 32 T cell receptor beta chains sequenced from one sample in a study of regulatory T cells in long-lasting Graves disease. Time point reported: newly diagnosed GD, antithyroid drugs for less than 3 months. The TCR library was made from RNA that had been extracted from PBMCs in TRIzol. CDR3 regions were amplified by Arm-PCR using iRepertoire HTBI primers to build TCR beta libraries. TCRdb processed the multiplex PCR reads anew with MiXCR; each CDR3 protein has one entry. The data show over 500,000 distinct CDR3 sequences, roughly 15% seen once. This sample was shared with a second study, whose subject was T cells in Graves' hyperthyroidism and ophthalmopathy.

The source was peripheral blood mononuclear cells (PBMCs), collected at new diagnosis, from a patient treated with antithyroid drugs. The receptors shown here come from a woman aged 30 to 39 with Graves disease.

The gene calls are TRBV20-1 and TRBJ2-2; no clear D. Germline CDR1 is DFQATT and CDR2 is SNEGSKA (reference sequence). V lost 2 bases, J lost 1 base, and 5 bases lay in between. This CDR3 region has 13 residues. CDR3 region: CSARPENTGELFF. CDR3 DNA: TGCAGTGCTAGACCGGAGAACACCGGGGAGCTGTTTTTT.

This clonotype was detected many times. The V call is TRBV11-2, the J call TRBJ2-1; 9 bases agree with TRBD2. Germline loops: CDR1 SGHAT, CDR2 FQNNGV. V lost 1 base to trimming and J lost 13 bases; unmatched junction nucleotides: 5. The CDR3 consists of 13 residues. The CDR3 region is CASSLVVAGDQFF. The CDR3 bases are TGTGCCAGCAGCTTAGTGGTAGCGGGAGACCAGTTCTTC.

The V and J genes are TRBV20-1 and TRBJ2-2, with unresolved D. V gave up 3 bases and J gave up 1 base, with 12 bases separating them. The CDR3 covers 15 residues. Germline V gives CDR1 DFQATT, CDR2 SNEGSKA (reference sequence). CDR3 in amino acids: CSARGYQENTGELFF. The CDR3 DNA follows: TGCAGTGCTAGGGGATATCAAGAGAACACCGGGGAGCTGTTTTTT.

This clonotype was observed a few times. V gene TRBV18 combines with J gene TRBJ1-5; D is ambiguous. The V end lost 4 bases, the J end lost 5 bases, and 18 bases lay between the germline ends. Germline V gives CDR1 KGHSH, CDR2 LQKENI. This CDR3 region has 16 residues. CDR3 nucleotides: TGTGCCAGCTCACAAAAAGATCTGGGATTGGATCAGCCCCAGCATTTT. It specifies CASSQKDLGLDQPQHF.

V usage is TRBV29-1 and J usage is TRBJ2-7; possibly TRBD1 for D (5 bases). In germline, CDR1 is SQVTM, CDR2 ANQGSEA. The V end was cut by 7 bases, the J end by 4 bases, with 17 bases between. The CDR3 runs to 13 residues. As DNA, the CDR3 is TGCAGCGCCGTTCGATGGGGCCAGTACGAGCAGTACTTC. It yields the protein CSAVRWGQYEQYF.

The chain uses TRBV28 and TRBJ1-2; D remains unclear. Trimming left V 4 bases short and J 3 bases short, with 15 bases between. This CDR3 has 15 residues. Germline assignment: CDR1 MDHEN and CDR2 SYDVKM. The DNA of the CDR3 is TGTGCCAGCAGTTCCCCCTCCGCAGGCGACTATGGCTACACCTTC. Its translation: CASSSPSAGDYGYTF.

This clonotype was counted at least ten times. This rearrangement joins TRBV5-1 to TRBJ1-5; D not resolved. The CDR3 has 13 residues. V was clipped by 0 bases and J by 5 bases, with 6 bases between them. Germline CDR1 is SGHRS and CDR2 is YFSETQ. CDR3 coding DNA: TGCGCCAGCAGCTTGGTTCCGCATCAGCCCCAGCATTTT. It encodes CASSLVPHQPQHF.

This clonotype was detected many times. The V and J genes are TRBV28 and TRBJ1-6; TRBD1 matches at 11 bases. The germline V gene has CDR1 MDHEN and CDR2 SYDVKM. V lost 6 bases and J lost 12; bases outside the gene matches: 10. The CDR3 runs to 15 residues. In nucleotides, the CDR3 is TGTGCCAGCAGAACCACCGGGACAGGGGGTTTACCCCTCCACTTT. Residues: CASRTTGTGGLPLHF.

This chain uses TRBV28 with TRBJ2-3; the match to TRBD1 covers 7 bases. This CDR3 region has 15 residues. J was trimmed by 2 bases and V by 5 bases; bases with no gene match: 7. Germline V gene lookup returns CDR1 MDHEN and CDR2 SYDVKM. The CDR3 nucleotides read TGTGCCAGCAGTCTCGGGACAGCGCACACAGATACGCAGTATTTT. This sequence encodes CASSLGTAHTDTQYF.

This clonotype showed up many times. The V call is TRBV20-1, the J call TRBJ1-1; D gene unclear. The CDR3 is 15 residues long. The germline CDR1 and CDR2 sequences are DFQATT and SNEGSKA (reference sequence). V lost 7 bases to trimming and J lost 4 bases, with 22 bases between them. CDR3 protein: CSVEAQDHIGTEAFF. The CDR3 nucleotides are TGCAGTGTGGAGGCGCAGGATCATATCGGCACTGAAGCTTTCTTT.

This clonotype occurred a few times. A read error is possible here, since a much larger clone lies one base away. The rearrangement links TRBV6-1 to TRBJ1-1; 7 nucleotides agree with TRBD1. Germline CDR1 MNHNS, CDR2 SASEGT. There are 15 residues in the CDR3. After removal of 4 bases from V and 0 bases from J, the junction contained 5 bases not matched to a gene. CDR3 nucleotides: TGTGCCAGCAGTGTTAGCAGGGGGATGAACACTGAAGCTTTCTTT. Protein sequence: CASSVSRGMNTEAFF.

This clonotype was seen at least ten times. The V and J genes are TRBV29-1 and TRBJ2-7; no clear D gene. The CDR3 has 12 amino acids. CDR1 SQVTM and CDR2 ANQGSEA come from the germline V gene. Trimming took off 2 bases at V and 4 bases at J, with 9 bases between the two ends. This CDR3 is CSVEKSRYEQYF. In DNA, the CDR3 is TGCAGCGTTGAAAAATCCCGATACGAGCAGTACTTC.

The V call is TRBV20-1, the J call TRBJ2-2; 8 bases agree with TRBD2. This CDR3 is 15 amino acids long. V lost 5 bases to trimming and J lost 1 base; unmatched junction nucleotides: 6. Germline V gene sequence: CDR1 DFQATT, CDR2 SNEGSKA (reference sequence). CDR3 region: CSAPIAGRNTGELFF. Written as DNA, the CDR3 is TGCAGTGCTCCCATAGCGGGGCGGAACACCGGGGAGCTGTTTTTT.

This clonotype was detected many times. The V gene is TRBV6-5, the J gene TRBJ1-2; the match to TRBD1 covers 7 bases. V dropped 4 bases and J dropped 8; count of bases not matched to a gene: 7. The CDR3 has 13 residues. Per the germline V gene, CDR1 is MNHEY and CDR2 is SVGAGI. The CDR3 reads CASSSPGQRGYTF. The DNA for the CDR3 is TGTGCCAGCAGTTCCCCGGGACAGAGAGGCTACACCTTC.

This sequence joins TRBV29-1 and TRBJ2-1; D not resolved. CDR1 and CDR2 from the germline V gene are SQVTM and ANQGSEA. Trimming shortened V by 5 bases and J by 7 bases, and 9 bases separated the two germline ends. The CDR3 totals 11 residues. CDR3 residues: CSVRLPNEQFF. DNA for the CDR3: TGCAGCGTTAGACTTCCAAATGAGCAGTTCTTC.

The sample holds many counts of this clonotype. This rearrangement joins TRBV7-8 to TRBJ2-3, with D hard to call. Germline V gene lookup returns CDR1 SGHVS and CDR2 FQNEAQ. The CDR3 has 15 amino acids. The V gene lost 0 bases and the J gene lost 5 bases, with 12 bases spanning the gap. CDR3 sequence: CASSLAPGVGDTQYF. The CDR3 nucleotides are TGTGCCAGCAGCTTAGCGCCGGGCGTGGGAGATACGCAGTATTTT.

The table lists this clonotype with a few counts. The J gene is TRBJ2-5, the V gene TRBV13; D may be TRBD2 (7 bases). Germline values: CDR1 PRHDT, CDR2 FYEKMQ (reference sequence). With 6 bases removed from V and 5 bases from J, the gap between germline ends came to 19 bases. This CDR3 has 15 residues. The CDR3 region is CASSLGGLAWETQYF. In nucleotides, the CDR3 is TGTGCCAGCAGTCTGGGGGGGCTAGCGTGGGAGACCCAGTACTTC.

The table lists this clonotype with many counts. The J gene is TRBJ2-5, the V gene TRBV9, with unresolved D. Per germline, CDR1 SGDLS and CDR2 YYNGEE. Trimming pared 0 bases from V and 4 bases from J, leaving 4 bases between. The CDR3 extends over 12 amino acids. This CDR3 is CASSVDRETQYF. The CDR3 DNA reads TGTGCCAGCAGCGTAGATCGAGAGACCCAGTACTTC.

Many counts were recorded for this clonotype. The rearrangement links TRBV10-3 to TRBJ1-1; perhaps TRBD1 as D (5 bases). There are 14 residues in the CDR3. The germline V gene encodes CDR1 ENHRY and CDR2 SYGVKD. V gave up 2 bases and J gave up 11 bases, with 18 bases separating them. CDR3 in amino acids: CAISEQGAGSNAFF. DNA for the CDR3: TGTGCCATCAGTGAGCAGGGAGCAGGGTCTAATGCTTTCTTT.

This clonotype has a count of ten or more. This chain joins TRBV2 and TRBJ2-3; TRBD2 matches 10 bases. Germline V lookup: CDR1 SNHLY, CDR2 FYNNEI. Trimming removed 4 bases from V and 0 bases from J; junction bases left unmatched: 1. This CDR3 is built from 15 residues. The CDR3 loop is CASSATSGSTDTQYF. The CDR3 DNA reads as TGTGCCAGCAGTGCGACTAGCGGGAGCACAGATACGCAGTATTTT.

This clonotype has a count of ten or more. The chain links TRBV28 to TRBJ2-5; possibly TRBD2 for D (5 bases). Germline values: CDR1 MDHEN, CDR2 SYDVKM. The V end was cut by 5 bases, the J end by 5 bases, with 15 bases between. The CDR3 covers 14 residues. DNA for the CDR3: TGTGCCAGCAGTCCGACATCACGGAGGGAGACCCAGTACTTC. Translation: CASSPTSRRETQYF.

This clonotype has just a few counts. The chain's CDR3 is CAWSDMGQGQKQYF. Here the CDR3 DNA reads TGTGCCTGGAGTGATATGGGACAGGGGCAAAAGCAGTACTTC. The chain employs TRBV30 and TRBJ2-7, with 10 bases that match TRBD1. Per the germline V gene, CDR1 is GTSNPN and CDR2 is SVGIG (reference sequence). V lost 1 base, J lost 8 bases, and 8 bases stayed unmatched. This CDR3 has 14 amino acids.

This clonotype was picked up a small number of times. The rearrangement joins TRBV5-1 to TRBJ2-3, with no clear D. The germline V gene encodes CDR1 SGHRS and CDR2 YFSETQ. CDR3 size: 14 residues. V lost 0 bases and J lost 3, with 8 bases in between. CDR3 residues: CASSLGVGTDTQYF. Here the CDR3 DNA reads TGCGCCAGCAGCTTGGGAGTGGGGACAGATACGCAGTATTTT.

The V call is TRBV27, the J call TRBJ2-3, with 8 positions matching TRBD1. J was trimmed by 2 bases and V by 5 bases; bases with no gene match: 6. This CDR3 has 15 amino acids. Germline V gene data show CDR1 as MNHEY and CDR2 as SMNVEV (reference sequence). This CDR3 is CASSRQGWVTDTQYF. The DNA of the CDR3 is TGTGCCAGCAGTCGACAGGGGTGGGTCACAGATACGCAGTATTTT.

This clonotype was seen many times. This chain links TRBV28 with TRBJ2-6; D is unclear. CDR1 and CDR2 (germline): MDHEN, SYDVKM. The CDR3 is 14 amino acids. With 10 bases removed from V and 0 bases from J, the gap between germline ends came to 10 bases. The CDR3 bases are TGTGCCACCAATGTCCTCTCTGGGGCCAACGTCCTGACTTTC. Translating it yields CATNVLSGANVLTF.

This clonotype was recorded many times. V usage is TRBV28 and J usage is TRBJ1-5; D gene uncertain. Trimming shortened V by 1 base and J by 7 bases, and 5 bases separated the two germline ends. Germline V gives CDR1 MDHEN, CDR2 SYDVKM. This CDR3 comprises 12 residues. In DNA, the CDR3 is TGTGCCAGCAGTTTATTCGGACAGCCCCAGCATTTT. Residues: CASSLFGQPQHF.

This clonotype was recorded many times. The rearrangement uses TRBV15 and TRBJ2-2; tentative D call: TRBD2 (6 bases). V was shortened by 5 bases and J by 5 bases, with 15 bases between the two germline ends. Germline assignment: CDR1 LNHNV and CDR2 YYDKDF (reference sequence). The CDR3 extends over 15 amino acids. CDR3 in amino acids: CATSRSAGLTGELFF. The CDR3 coding sequence is TGTGCCACCAGCCGCTCGGCGGGACTTACCGGGGAGCTGTTTTTT. The full variable domain, in which reference TRBV15 and TRBJ2-2 provide the parts outside the CDR3, is DAMVIQNPRYQVTQFGKPVTLSCSQTLNHNVMYWYQQKSSQAPKLLFHYYDKDFNNEADTPDNFQSRRPNTSFCFLDIRSPGLGDTAMYLCATSRSAGLTGELFFGEGSRLTVL.

In its sample, this clonotype was seen a few times. This chain uses TRBV5-4 with TRBJ1-6, with TRBD1 matching over 7 bases. The junction had 6 bases not matched to a gene; V was cut back by 2 bases and J by 7 bases. Germline loops: CDR1 SGHNT, CDR2 YYREEE (reference sequence). CDR3 length: 15 residues. Here the CDR3 reads CASSFAGTVNSPLHF. The CDR3, as DNA: TGTGCCAGCAGCTTTGCCGGGACAGTCAATTCACCCCTCCACTTT. Full variable domain (remainder filled in from reference TRBV5-4 and TRBJ1-6): ETGVTQSPTHLIKTRGQQVTLRCSSQSGHNTVSWYQQALGQGPQFIFQYYREEENGRGNFPPRFSGLQFPNYSSELNVNALELDDSALYLCASSFAGTVNSPLHFGNGTRLTVT.

The chain recombines TRBV3-1 with TRBJ1-3; 11 positions agree with TRBD1. CDR1 and CDR2 (germline): LGHDT, YNNKEL (reference sequence). The ends lost 4 bases at V and 0 bases at J; junction bases unmatched: 8. The length of the CDR3 is 18 residues. In DNA form, the CDR3 reads TGTGCCAGCAGCCCCGGGACAGGGGGTTACCTCTCTGGAAACACCATATATTTT. Protein: CASSPGTGGYLSGNTIYF. The full variable domain, in which reference TRBV3-1 and TRBJ1-3 provide the parts outside the CDR3, is DTAVSQTPKYLVTQMGNDKSIKCEQNLGHDTMYWYKQDSKKFLKIMFSYNNKELIINETVPNRFSPKSPDKAHLNLHINSLELGDSAVYFCASSPGTGGYLSGNTIYFGEGSWLTVV.

The chain is built from TRBV20-1 and TRBJ2-1; 8 bases are a match to TRBD2. J was trimmed by 8 bases and V by 1 base; bases with no gene match: 13. This CDR3 has 16 amino acids. Germline values: CDR1 DFQATT, CDR2 SNEGSKA (reference sequence). The CDR3 reads CSARVSSGSFGYEQFF. The CDR3 DNA reads TGCAGTGCTAGAGTATCAAGCGGGAGCTTTGGATATGAGCAGTTCTTC.

This clonotype occurred a few times. The chain joins TRBV28 to TRBJ2-1; 7 nucleotides agree with TRBD1. Gene TRBJ2-5 matches the end of the DNA better, so the J call may be wrong. The CDR3 has 13 residues. Per germline, CDR1 MDHEN and CDR2 SYDVKM. CDR3 amino acids: CASTGGGQETQYF. The CDR3 DNA follows: TGTGCCAGCACAGGGGGTGGGCAAGAGACCCAGTACTTC.

At least ten counts were recorded for this clonotype. V usage is TRBV11-2 and J usage is TRBJ1-1; D is unresolved. This CDR3 region has 13 residues. Trimming pared 2 bases from V and 5 bases from J, leaving 9 bases between. Germline V lookup: CDR1 SGHAT, CDR2 FQNNGV. CDR3 loop: CASSLSTVTEAFF. The CDR3 region has the DNA TGTGCCAGCAGCTTAAGTACAGTGACTGAAGCTTTCTTT.